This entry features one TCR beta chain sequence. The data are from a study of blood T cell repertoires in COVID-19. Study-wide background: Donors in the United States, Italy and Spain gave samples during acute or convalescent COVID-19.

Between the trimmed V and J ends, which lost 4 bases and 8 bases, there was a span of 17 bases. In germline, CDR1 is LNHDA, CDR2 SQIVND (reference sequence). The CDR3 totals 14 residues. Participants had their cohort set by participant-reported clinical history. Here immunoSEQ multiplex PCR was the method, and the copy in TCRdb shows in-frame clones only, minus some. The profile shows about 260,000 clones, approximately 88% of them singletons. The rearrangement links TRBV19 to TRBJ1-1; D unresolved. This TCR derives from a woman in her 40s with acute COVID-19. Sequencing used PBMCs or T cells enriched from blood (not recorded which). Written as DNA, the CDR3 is TGTGCCAGTAGTACCCCGGCCGGGGAGAAAGAAGCTTTCTTT. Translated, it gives CASSTPAGEKEAFF.